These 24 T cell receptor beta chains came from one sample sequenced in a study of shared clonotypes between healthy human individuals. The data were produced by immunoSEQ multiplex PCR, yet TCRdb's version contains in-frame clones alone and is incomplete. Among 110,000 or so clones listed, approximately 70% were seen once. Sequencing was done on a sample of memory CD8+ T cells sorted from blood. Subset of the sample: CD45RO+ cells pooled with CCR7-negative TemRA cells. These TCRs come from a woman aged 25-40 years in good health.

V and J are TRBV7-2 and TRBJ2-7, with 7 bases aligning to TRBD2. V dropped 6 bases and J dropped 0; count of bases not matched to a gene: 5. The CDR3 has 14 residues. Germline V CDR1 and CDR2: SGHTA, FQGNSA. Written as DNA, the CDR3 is TGTGCCAGCAGAGTTCAGCGGGACTCCTACGAGCAGTACTTC. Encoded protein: CASRVQRDSYEQYF.

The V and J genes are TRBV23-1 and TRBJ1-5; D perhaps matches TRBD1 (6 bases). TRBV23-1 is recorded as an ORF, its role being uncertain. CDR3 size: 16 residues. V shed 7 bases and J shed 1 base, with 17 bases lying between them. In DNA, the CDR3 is TGCGCCAGCACCCGGAGGGGGTTATACAGCAATCAGCCCCAGCATTTT. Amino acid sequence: CASTRRGLYSNQPQHF.

Here the CDR3 reads CAIRRTGTNNEQFF. The CDR3 region has the DNA TGTGCCATCCGCAGGACAGGGACGAACAATGAGCAGTTCTTC. The rearrangement uses TRBV2 and TRBJ2-1; 8 bases line up with TRBD1. Germline CDR1 reads SNHLY; CDR2 reads FYNNEI. The CDR3 is 14 residues long. The V and J ends lost 10 bases and 5 bases, in that order; junction bases with no gene match: 10. The full variable domain, rest sourced from reference TRBV2 and TRBJ2-1, is EPEVTQTPSHQVTQMGQEVILRCVPISNHLYFYWYRQILGQKVEFLVSFYNNEISEKSEIFDDQFSVERPDGSNFTLKIRSTKLEDSAMYFCAIRRTGTNNEQFFGPGTRLTVL.

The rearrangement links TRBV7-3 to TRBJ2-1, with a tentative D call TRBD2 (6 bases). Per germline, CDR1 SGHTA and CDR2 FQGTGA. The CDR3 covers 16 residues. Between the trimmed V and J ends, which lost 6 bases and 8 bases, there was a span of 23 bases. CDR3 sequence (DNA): TGTGCCAGCAGTCGGGAGTCTGGGCTCCCAATGGATGAGCAGTTCTTC. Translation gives CASSRESGLPMDEQFF.

DNA for the CDR3: TGTGCCAGCTCACCCGCGGCAGATACGCAGTATTTT. Translated: CASSPAADTQYF. This sequence joins TRBV18 and TRBJ2-3; no firm D call. V gave up 3 bases and J gave up 4 bases, with 5 bases separating them. Germline values: CDR1 KGHSH, CDR2 LQKENI. The length of the CDR3 is 12 residues.

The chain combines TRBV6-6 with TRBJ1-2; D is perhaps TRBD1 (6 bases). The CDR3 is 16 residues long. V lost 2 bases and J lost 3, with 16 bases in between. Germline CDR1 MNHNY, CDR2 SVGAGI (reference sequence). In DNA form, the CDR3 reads TGTGCCAGCAGTTACGTCAGGACAGACGACTACTATGGCTACACCTTC. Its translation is CASSYVRTDDYYGYTF.

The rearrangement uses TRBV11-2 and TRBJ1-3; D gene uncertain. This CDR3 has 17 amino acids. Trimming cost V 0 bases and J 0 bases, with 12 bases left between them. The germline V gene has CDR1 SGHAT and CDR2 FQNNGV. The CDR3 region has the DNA TGTGCCAGCAGCTTAGATCGTCACCGATACTCTGGAAACACCATATATTTT. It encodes CASSLDRHRYSGNTIYF.

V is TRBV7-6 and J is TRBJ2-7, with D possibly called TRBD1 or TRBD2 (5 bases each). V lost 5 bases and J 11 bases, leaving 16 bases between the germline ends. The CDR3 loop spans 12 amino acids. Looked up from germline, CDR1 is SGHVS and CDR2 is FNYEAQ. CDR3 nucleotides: TGTGCCAGCAGCGGCCGGGACCCTACCGAGTACTTC. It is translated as CASSGRDPTEYF. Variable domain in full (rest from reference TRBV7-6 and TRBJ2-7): GAGVSQSPRYKVTKRGQDVALRCDPISGHVSLYWYRQALGQGPEFLTYFNYEAQQDKSGLPNDRFSAERPEGSISTLTIQRTEQRDSAMYRCASSGRDPTEYFGPGTRLTVT.

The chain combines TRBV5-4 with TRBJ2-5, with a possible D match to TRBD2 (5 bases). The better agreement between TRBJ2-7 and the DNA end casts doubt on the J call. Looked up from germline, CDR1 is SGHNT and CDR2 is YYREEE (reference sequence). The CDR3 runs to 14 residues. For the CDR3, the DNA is TGTGCCAGCAGCTCCCGGACTCACTCCTACGAGCAGTACTTC. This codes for CASSSRTHSYEQYF.

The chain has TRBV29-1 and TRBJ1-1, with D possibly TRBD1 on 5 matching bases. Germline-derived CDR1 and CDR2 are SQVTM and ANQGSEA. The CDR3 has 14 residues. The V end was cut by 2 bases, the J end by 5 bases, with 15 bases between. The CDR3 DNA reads TGCAGCGTTGAAATCCAGGGACGGGGGACTGAAGCTTTCTTT. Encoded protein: CSVEIQGRGTEAFF.

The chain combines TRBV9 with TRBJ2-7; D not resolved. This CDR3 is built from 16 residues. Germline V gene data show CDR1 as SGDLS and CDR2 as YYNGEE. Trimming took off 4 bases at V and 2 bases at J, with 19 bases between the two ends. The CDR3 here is CASSTQPGRSTYEQYF. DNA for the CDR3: TGTGCCAGCAGCACACAGCCCGGACGGAGCACCTACGAGCAGTACTTC.

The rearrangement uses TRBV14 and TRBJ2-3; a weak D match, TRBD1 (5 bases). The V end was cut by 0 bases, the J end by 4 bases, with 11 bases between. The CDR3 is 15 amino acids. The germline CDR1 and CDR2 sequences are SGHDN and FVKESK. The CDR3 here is CASSQDRQFADTQYF. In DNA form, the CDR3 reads TGTGCCAGCAGCCAAGATAGACAGTTCGCAGATACGCAGTATTTT.

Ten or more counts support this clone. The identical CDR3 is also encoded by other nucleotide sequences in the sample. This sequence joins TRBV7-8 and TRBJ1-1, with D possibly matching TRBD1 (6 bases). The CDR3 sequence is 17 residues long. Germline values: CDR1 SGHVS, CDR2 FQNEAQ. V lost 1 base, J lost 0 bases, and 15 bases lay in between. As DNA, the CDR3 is TGTGCCAGCAGCTTAGGTCAAAGGGGGGCAATGAACACTGAAGCTTTCTTT. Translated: CASSLGQRGAMNTEAFF. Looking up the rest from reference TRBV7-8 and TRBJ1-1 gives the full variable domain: GAGVSQSPRYKVAKRGQDVALRCDPISGHVSLFWYQQALGQGPEFLTYFQNEAQLDKSGLPSDRFFAERPEGSVSTLKIQRTQQEDSAVYLCASSLGQRGAMNTEAFFGQGTRLTVV.

Here the CDR3 reads CASSGTSGIYNEQFF. The CDR3 nucleotides are TGTGCCAGTAGTGGTACTAGCGGGATCTACAATGAGCAGTTCTTC. This chain connects TRBV19 to TRBJ2-1; 10 bases are a match to TRBD2. The germline V gene encodes CDR1 LNHDA and CDR2 SQIVND (reference sequence). The ends lost 5 bases at V and 3 bases at J; junction bases unmatched: 4. The CDR3 consists of 15 residues. Combining the CDR3 with reference TRBV19 and TRBJ2-1 gives the whole variable domain DGGITQSPKYLFRKEGQNVTLSCEQNLNHDAMYWYRQDPGQGLRLIYYSQIVNDFQKGDIAEGYSVSREKKESFPLTVTSAQKNPTAFYLCASSGTSGIYNEQFFGPGTRLTVL.

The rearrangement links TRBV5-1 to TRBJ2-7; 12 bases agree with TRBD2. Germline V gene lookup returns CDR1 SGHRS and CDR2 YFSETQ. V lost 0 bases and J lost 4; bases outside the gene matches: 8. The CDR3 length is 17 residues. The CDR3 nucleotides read TGCGCCAGCAGCTTGGCCCTCGCTAGCGGGAGGGGATACGAGCAGTACTTC. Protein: CASSLALASGRGYEQYF.

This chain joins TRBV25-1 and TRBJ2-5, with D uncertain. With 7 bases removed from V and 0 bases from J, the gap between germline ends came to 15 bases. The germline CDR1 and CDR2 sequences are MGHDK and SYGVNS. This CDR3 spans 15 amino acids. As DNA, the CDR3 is TGTGCCAGCACCCCCAGAAACTCGTACCAAGAGACCCAGTACTTC. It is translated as CASTPRNSYQETQYF. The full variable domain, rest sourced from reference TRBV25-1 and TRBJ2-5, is EADIYQTPRYLVIGTGKKITLECSQTMGHDKMYWYQQDPGMELHLIHYSYGVNSTEKGDLSSESTVSRIRTEHFPLTLESARPSHTSQYLCASTPRNSYQETQYFGPGTRLLVL.

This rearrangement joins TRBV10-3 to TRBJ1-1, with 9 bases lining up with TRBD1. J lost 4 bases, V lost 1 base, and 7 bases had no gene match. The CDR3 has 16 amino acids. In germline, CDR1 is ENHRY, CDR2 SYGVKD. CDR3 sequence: CAISEWGTGSPTEAFF. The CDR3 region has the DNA TGTGCCATCAGTGAGTGGGGGACAGGGTCGCCCACTGAAGCTTTCTTT.

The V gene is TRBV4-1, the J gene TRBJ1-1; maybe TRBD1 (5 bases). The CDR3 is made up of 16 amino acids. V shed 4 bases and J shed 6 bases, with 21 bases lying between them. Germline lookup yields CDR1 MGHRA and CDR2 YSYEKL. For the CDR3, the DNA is TGCGCCAGCAGCCCAGGGACGGCTGGTTTGAGGGCTGAAGCTTTCTTT. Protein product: CASSPGTAGLRAEAFF.

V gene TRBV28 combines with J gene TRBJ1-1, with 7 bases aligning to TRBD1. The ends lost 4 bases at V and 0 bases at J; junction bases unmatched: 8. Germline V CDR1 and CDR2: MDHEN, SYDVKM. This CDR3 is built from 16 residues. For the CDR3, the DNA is TGTGCCAGCAGTTCGACAGGGACGGCCATGAACACTGAAGCTTTCTTT. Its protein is CASSSTGTAMNTEAFF.

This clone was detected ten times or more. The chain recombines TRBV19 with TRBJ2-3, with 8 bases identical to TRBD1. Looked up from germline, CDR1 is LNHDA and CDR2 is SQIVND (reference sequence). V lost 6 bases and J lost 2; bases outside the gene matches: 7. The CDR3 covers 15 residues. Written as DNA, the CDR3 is TGTGCCAGTAGATCCGGGACAGGCCACACAGATACGCAGTATTTT. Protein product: CASRSGTGHTDTQYF.

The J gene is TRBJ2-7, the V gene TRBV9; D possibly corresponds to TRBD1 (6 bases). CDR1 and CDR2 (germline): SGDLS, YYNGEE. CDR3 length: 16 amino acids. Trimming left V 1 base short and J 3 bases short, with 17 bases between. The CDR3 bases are TGTGCCAGCAGCGTAACCCCTTGGGGGCCCGGCTACGAGCAGTACTTC. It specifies CASSVTPWGPGYEQYF.

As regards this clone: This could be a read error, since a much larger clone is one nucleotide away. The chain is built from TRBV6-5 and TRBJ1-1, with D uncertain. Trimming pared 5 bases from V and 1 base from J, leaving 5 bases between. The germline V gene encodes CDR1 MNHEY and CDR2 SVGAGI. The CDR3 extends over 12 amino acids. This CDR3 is CASSSWNTEAFF. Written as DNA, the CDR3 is TGTGCCAGCAGTAGTTGGAACACTGAAGCTTTCTTT.

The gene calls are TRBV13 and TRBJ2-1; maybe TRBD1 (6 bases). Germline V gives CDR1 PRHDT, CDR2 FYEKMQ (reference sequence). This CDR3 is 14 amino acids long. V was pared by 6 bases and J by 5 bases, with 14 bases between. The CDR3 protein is CASSGTLKDNEQFF. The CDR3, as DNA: TGTGCCAGCAGTGGGACACTAAAGGACAATGAGCAGTTCTTC.

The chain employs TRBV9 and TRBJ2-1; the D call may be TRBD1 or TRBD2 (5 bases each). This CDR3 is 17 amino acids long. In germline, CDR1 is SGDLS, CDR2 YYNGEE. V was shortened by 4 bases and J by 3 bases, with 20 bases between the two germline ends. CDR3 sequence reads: CASSFDRGAALYNEQFF. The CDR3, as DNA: TGTGCCAGCAGCTTCGACCGGGGCGCGGCGCTCTACAATGAGCAGTTCTTC.